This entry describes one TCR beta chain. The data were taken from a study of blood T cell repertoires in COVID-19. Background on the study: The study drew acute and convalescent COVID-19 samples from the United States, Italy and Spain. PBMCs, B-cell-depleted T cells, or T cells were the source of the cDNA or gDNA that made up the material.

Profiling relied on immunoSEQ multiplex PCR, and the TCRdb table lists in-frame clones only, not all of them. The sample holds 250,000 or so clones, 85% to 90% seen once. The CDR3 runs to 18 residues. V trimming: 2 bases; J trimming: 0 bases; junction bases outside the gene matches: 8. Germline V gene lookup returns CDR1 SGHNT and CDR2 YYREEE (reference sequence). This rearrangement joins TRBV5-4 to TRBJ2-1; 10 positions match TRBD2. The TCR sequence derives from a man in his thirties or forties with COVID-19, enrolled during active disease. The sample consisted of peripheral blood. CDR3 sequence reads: CASSLVIAGGSSYNEQFF. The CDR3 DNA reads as TGTGCCAGCAGCTTAGTAATAGCGGGAGGAAGCTCCTACAATGAGCAGTTCTTC.